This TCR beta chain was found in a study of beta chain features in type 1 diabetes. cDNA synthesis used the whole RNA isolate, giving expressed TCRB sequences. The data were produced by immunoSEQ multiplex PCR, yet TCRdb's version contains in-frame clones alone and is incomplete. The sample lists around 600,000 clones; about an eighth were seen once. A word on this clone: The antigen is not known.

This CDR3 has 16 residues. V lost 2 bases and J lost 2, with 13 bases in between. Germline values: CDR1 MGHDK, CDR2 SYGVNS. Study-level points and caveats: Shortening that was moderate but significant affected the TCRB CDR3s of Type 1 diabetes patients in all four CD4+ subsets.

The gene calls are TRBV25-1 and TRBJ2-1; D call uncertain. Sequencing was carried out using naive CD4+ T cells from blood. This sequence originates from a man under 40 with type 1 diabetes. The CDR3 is CASSEDQREPYNEQFF. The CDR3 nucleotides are TGTGCCAGCAGTGAAGACCAGAGAGAGCCCTACAATGAGCAGTTCTTC.